The entry that follows covers one TCR beta chain sequence. Its matching antigen is unknown. This entry belongs to a study of T cell responses to AZD1222 COVID-19 vaccine. This table comes from immunoSEQ multiplex PCR, and its TCRdb copy is limited to in-frame clones, with some not included. Counted here are over 100,000 clones, around 90% occurring once; the ten biggest clones make up approximately 8.4%. General study points: Rises in breadth and depth of Spike-specific TCRs came after two AZD1222 doses. The donors showed a predominance of white British ancestry and of females, with possible underestimation of clonal diversity. It was only after the peak T cell response that any repertoires were sampled.

This CDR3 is built from 11 residues. Trimming pared 4 bases from V and 3 bases from J, leaving 3 bases between. Germline V CDR1 and CDR2: DFQATT, SNEGSKA (reference sequence). The rearrangement uses TRBV20-1 and TRBJ2-2, with no clear D. The sequences come from peripheral blood, collected on day 0 of AZD1222 vaccination. The clonotype originates from an adult in good health. The CDR3 sequence is CSAIHTGELFF. The CDR3 bases are TGCAGTGCTATCCACACCGGGGAGCTGTTTTTT.